This T cell receptor (beta chain) was observed in a study of PD-L1 blockade in urothelial cancer. Across the study: Samples of blood were analyzed 3 weeks (second dose) and 6 weeks after treatment start. Typically, measured as a median, blood samples had 110,000 to 150,000 T cells.

Time point here: peripheral blood 6 weeks after treatment start. The CDR3 runs 19 residues. V lost 4 bases to trimming and J lost 5 bases; unmatched junction nucleotides: 21. Looked up from germline, CDR1 is MNHNS and CDR2 is SASEGT. TCRdb's copy holds only in-frame clones and misses some; the assay was immunoSEQ multiplex PCR. The top ten hold about 16% of the sample, which has 35,000 to 45,000 clones, about 83% seen once. The material was PBMCs, obtained around atezolizumab (anti-PD-L1) treatment. This TCR came from a man in his fifties or sixties with urothelial cancer. The chain has TRBV6-1 and TRBJ2-5; 8 bases align to TRBD2. In DNA, the CDR3 is TGTGCCAGCAGTGGCCCCTTGGAGGCGGGGGAACCGGGAGGGGAGACCCAGTACTTC. Translating gives CASSGPLEAGEPGGETQYF.